The rows below give T cell receptor beta chains drawn from one sample of a study of blood T cell repertoires in COVID-19. Sequencing used immunoSEQ multiplex PCR; TCRdb keeps in-frame clones, though not all of them. The sample yields under 150,000 clones, about 85% seen once. The sequenced sample was peripheral blood. The receptors were gathered from a man in his forties with active or convalescent COVID-19. CDR3s include the opening cysteine and the closing phenylalanine or tryptophan. D genes are given only for firm matches. Part of the rows lack a size; the others show once, few, many or a class for expanded clones.

abundance,j_gene,v_gene,d_gene,CDR3nt,CDR3aa
.,TRBJ1-5,TRBV9,.,TGTGCCAGCAGCGGCGGGTTGAATCAGCCCCAGCATTTT,CASSGGLNQPQHF
.,TRBJ2-7,TRBV7-9,.,TGTGCCAGCAGCCCCTTTTCGGGTCTTTCTTACGAGCAGTACTTC,CASSPFSGLSYEQYF
.,TRBJ2-7,TRBV30,TRBD1,TGTGCCTGGAGTCCTAACAGGGGGCGGGAGTACGAGCAGTACTTC,CAWSPNRGREYEQYF
.,TRBJ2-7,TRBV7-2,TRBD2,TGTGCCAGCAGCTTAGGAGTGCTAGCGGCCCTCGGGCAGTACTTC,CASSLGVLAALGQYF
.,TRBJ1-2,TRBV7-2,TRBD1,TGTGCCAGCAGCGTTGAAGCCGCTACAGGGGGTGGCTACACCTTC,CASSVEAATGGGYTF
.,TRBJ2-5,TRBV18,TRBD1,TGTGCCAGCTCACTCGGCGGACAGGGACAGGAGACCCAGTACTTC,CASSLGGQGQETQYF
.,TRBJ2-5,TRBV9,TRBD1,TGTGCCAGCAGCCCCCCCCCAGGACAGGGGACACAAGAGACCCAGTACTTC,CASSPPPGQGTQETQYF
.,TRBJ1-1,TRBV10-3,TRBD1,TGTGCCATCAGTGGCCCCCTGACAGGGTTGAACACTGAAGCTTTCTTT,CAISGPLTGLNTEAFF
.,TRBJ2-7,TRBV19,.,TGTGCCAGCCGCGGGACTTCACCCTACGAGCAGTACTTC,CASRGTSPYEQYF
.,TRBJ2-5,TRBV5-1,TRBD1,TGCGCCAGCAGCCGGGACAGGGTGGGCGAGACCCAGTACTTC,CASSRDRVGETQYF
.,TRBJ1-2,TRBV7-9,.,TGTGCCAGCAGCATACCACAGGGAAACGCGGCCTTC,CASSIPQGNAAF
.,TRBJ2-5,TRBV4-1,.,TGCGCCAGCAGCCAAGATCTTTGGACAGAACGACAAGAGACCCAGTACTTC,CASSQDLWTERQETQYF
.,TRBJ2-2,TRBV7-3,TRBD2,TGTGCCAGCAGCTTTAGGGGACTAGCGGGGGCCGCCGGGGAGCTGTTTTTT,CASSFRGLAGAAGELFF
.,TRBJ1-1,TRBV2,TRBD1,TGTGCCAGCAGTCGTAGACAGGGGAGTCCCTTTATGAACACTGAAGCTTTCTTT,CASSRRQGSPFMNTEAFF
.,TRBJ1-4,TRBV7-9,TRBD1,TGTGCCAGCAGCTTAGGACAGGGAGAAGCGACTAATGAAAAACTGTTTTTT,CASSLGQGEATNEKLFF
.,TRBJ2-5,TRBV25-1,.,TGTGCCAGCAGTGATTTCAGGGGTAGGGAAGAGACCCAGTACTTC,CASSDFRGREETQYF
.,TRBJ2-3,TRBV4-3,TRBD2,TGCGCCAGCAGCCAACAGCGGGGGGTGGGCACAGATACGCAGTATTTT,CASSQQRGVGTDTQYF
.,TRBJ2-2,TRBV24-1,TRBD1,TGTGCCACCAGTGGTACCGGGACAGGGACCACCGGGGAGCTGTTTTTT,CATSGTGTGTTGELFF
.,TRBJ1-1,TRBV18,.,TGTGCCAGCTCACCAGTGATACAGCTGAACACTGAAGCTTTCTTT,CASSPVIQLNTEAFF
.,TRBJ2-3,TRBV5-4,TRBD2,TGTGCCAGCAGCTTGGAGGTTGTAGCGGGGGGGCAAGATACGCAGTATTTT,CASSLEVVAGGQDTQYF
.,TRBJ1-3,TRBV2,.,TGTGCCAGCAGAGAGAGCTCTGGAAACACCATATATTTT,CASRESSGNTIYF
.,TRBJ1-4,TRBV10-1,TRBD1,TGCGCCAGCAGTGAATCCGGGACAGGAGGTGAAAAACTGTTTTTT,CASSESGTGGEKLFF
.,TRBJ1-5,TRBV6-5,.,TGTGCCAGCAGTTACCACAGTGAGCCCCAGCATTTT,CASSYHSEPQHF
.,TRBJ1-1,TRBV5-1,.,TGCGCCAGCAGCCCGTCGACAGGGAACACTGAAGCTTTCTTT,CASSPSTGNTEAFF
.,TRBJ2-2,TRBV9,.,TGTGCCAGCAGCGTAGACCCGGGACTTAAGAACACCGGGGAGCTGTTTTTT,CASSVDPGLKNTGELFF
.,TRBJ1-5,TRBV6-5,.,TGTGCCAGCAGCTTCGGGGGGAATAGCAATCAGCCCCAGCATTTT,CASSFGGNSNQPQHF
few,TRBJ2-3,TRBV30,.,TGTGCCTGGAGTGTACAGGGCGGGGGAGATACGCAGTATTTT,CAWSVQGGGDTQYF
.,TRBJ2-2,TRBV24-1,TRBD1,TGTGCCACCAGCCTGACAGGGAGTAGCGGGGAGCTGTTTTTT,CATSLTGSSGELFF
.,TRBJ2-7,TRBV27,TRBD1,TGTGCCAGCAGTTCCGAGGGGACAGGGTTCCACGAGCAGTACTTC,CASSSEGTGFHEQYF
.,TRBJ2-1,TRBV27,TRBD2,TGTGCCAGCAGTTCCCTAGCGGGGGGTTACAATGAGCAGTTCTTC,CASSSLAGGYNEQFF
medium-sized,TRBJ2-2,TRBV9,.,TGTGCCAGCAGCCTCTCTCAGGGCCTAACGAGCGGGGAGCTGTTTTTT,CASSLSQGLTSGELFF
.,TRBJ2-2,TRBV14,.,TGTGCCAGCAGCCAAGGAGTGCTCGGGGAGCTGTTTTTT,CASSQGVLGELFF
.,TRBJ2-2,TRBV6-5,.,TGTGCCAGCAGCCGGACAGATTCGAACACCGGGGAGCTGTTTTTT,CASSRTDSNTGELFF
.,TRBJ2-1,TRBV24-1,TRBD1,TGTGCCACCAGTGACCAGGACAGGTCCCCCTACAATGAGCAGTTCTTC,CATSDQDRSPYNEQFF
.,TRBJ2-5,TRBV11-2,.,TGTGCCAGCAGCTTAGTGGGTAGCGCGTACCAAGAGACCCAGTACTTC,CASSLVGSAYQETQYF
.,TRBJ2-1,TRBV7-2,TRBD1,TGTGCCAGCAGCTTATTGTGGACAGGGAAAAATGAGCAGTTCTTC,CASSLLWTGKNEQFF
.,TRBJ1-6,TRBV7-2,TRBD1,TGTGCCAGCAGCCAGGCAGGGGGCAATAATTCACCCCTCCACTTT,CASSQAGGNNSPLHF
.,TRBJ2-3,TRBV15,.,TGTGCCACCAACAAACGGGGAGTCACAGATACGCAGTATTTT,CATNKRGVTDTQYF
.,TRBJ2-7,TRBV29-1,.,TGCAGCGTCCTGGCGGCCTACGAGCAGTACTTC,CSVLAAYEQYF
once,TRBJ2-3,TRBV5-4,TRBD2,TGTGCCAGCAGCTTGGGAGGCCTAGCGGGGGTCACAGATACGCAGTATTTT,CASSLGGLAGVTDTQYF
few,TRBJ2-7,TRBV24-1,.,TGTGCCGCTTTAGACGAGCAGTACTTC,CAALDEQYF
.,TRBJ2-2,TRBV15,TRBD1,TGTGCCACCAGCAGACCCGGGACAGGGGGCACCGGGGAGCTGTTTTTT,CATSRPGTGGTGELFF
.,TRBJ2-1,TRBV3-1/TRBV3-2,.,TGTGCCAGCAGCCATCCAGGGTCGGTCAATGAGCAGTTCTTC,CASSHPGSVNEQFF
.,TRBJ2-2,TRBV27,.,TGTGCCAGCGGTACCACGGGGAACACCGGGGAGCTGTTTTTT,CASGTTGNTGELFF
once,TRBJ1-3,TRBV2,TRBD1,TGTGCCAGCAGCGGACAGGGGGGAGGAAACACCATATATTTT,CASSGQGGGNTIYF
.,TRBJ1-5,TRBV5-6,TRBD1,TGTGCCAGCAGCTCGACAGGGAAGGGGAATCAGCCCCAGCATTTT,CASSSTGKGNQPQHF
few,TRBJ1-2,TRBV11-2,.,TGTGCCAGCCGAAAGGGGAACTCTGGCTACACCTTC,CASRKGNSGYTF
.,TRBJ1-5,TRBV30,TRBD1,TGTGCCTGGGCAAAACAGGGGGGTCAGCCCCAGCATTTT,CAWAKQGGQPQHF
.,TRBJ2-7,TRBV2,.,TGTGCCAGCAGGACTAGGGGCGAGCAGTACTTC,CASRTRGEQYF
.,TRBJ2-7,TRBV15,.,TGTGCCACCAGCAGAGATAGAGGGACTCCATACCAGTACTTC,CATSRDRGTPYQYF